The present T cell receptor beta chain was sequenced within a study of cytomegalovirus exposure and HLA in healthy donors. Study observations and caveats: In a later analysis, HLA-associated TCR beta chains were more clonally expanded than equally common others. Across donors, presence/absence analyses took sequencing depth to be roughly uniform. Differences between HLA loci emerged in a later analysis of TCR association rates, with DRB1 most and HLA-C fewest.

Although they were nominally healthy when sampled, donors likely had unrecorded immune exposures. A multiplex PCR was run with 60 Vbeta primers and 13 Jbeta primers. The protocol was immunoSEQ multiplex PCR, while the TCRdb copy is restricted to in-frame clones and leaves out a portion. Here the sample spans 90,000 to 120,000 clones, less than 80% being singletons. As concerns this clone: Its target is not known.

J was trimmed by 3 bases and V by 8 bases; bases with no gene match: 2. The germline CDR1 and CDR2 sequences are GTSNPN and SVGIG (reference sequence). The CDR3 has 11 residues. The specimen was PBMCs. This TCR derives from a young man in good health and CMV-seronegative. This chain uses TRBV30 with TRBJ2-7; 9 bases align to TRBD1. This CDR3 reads CAQGQGYEQYF. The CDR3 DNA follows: TGTGCCCAGGGACAGGGCTACGAGCAGTACTTC.